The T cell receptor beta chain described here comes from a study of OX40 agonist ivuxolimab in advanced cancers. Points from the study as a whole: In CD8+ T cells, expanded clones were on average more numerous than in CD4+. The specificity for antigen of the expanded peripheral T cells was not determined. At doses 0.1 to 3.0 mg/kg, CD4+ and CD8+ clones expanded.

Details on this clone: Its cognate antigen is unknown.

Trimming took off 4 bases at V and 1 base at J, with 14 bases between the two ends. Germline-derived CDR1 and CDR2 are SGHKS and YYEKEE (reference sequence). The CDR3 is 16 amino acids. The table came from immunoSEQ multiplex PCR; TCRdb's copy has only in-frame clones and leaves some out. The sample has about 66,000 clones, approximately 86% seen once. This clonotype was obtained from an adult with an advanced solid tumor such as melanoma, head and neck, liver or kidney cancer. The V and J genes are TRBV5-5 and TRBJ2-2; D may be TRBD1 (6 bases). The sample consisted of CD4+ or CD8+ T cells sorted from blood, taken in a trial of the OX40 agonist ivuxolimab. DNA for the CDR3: TGTGCCAGCAGCCCCAGCGGACAGCTGAACACCGGGGAGCTGTTTTTT. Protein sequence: CASSPSGQLNTGELFF.